This T cell receptor beta chain originates from a study of cytomegalovirus exposure and HLA in healthy donors. Turning to this clone: The antigen is unknown.

Primers: 60 Vbeta forward and 13 Jbeta reverse. Original processing methods: About 10 million of tens of millions of unique TCR beta chains were shared, per a later count. The table came from immunoSEQ multiplex PCR; TCRdb's copy has only in-frame clones and leaves some out. The DNA gave D and trimming, while V, J and clone size come from that table. The sample carries some 200,000 clones, over 75% recorded once. Study outcomes and limitations: Versus the roughly 640-donor mean, an Asian-associated ancestry cluster reportedly showed fewer N-insertions in a later analysis.

Germline CDR1 and CDR2: SGHNT and YYREEE (reference sequence). V gave up 0 bases and J gave up 6 bases, with 15 bases separating them. This CDR3 has 16 residues. V gene TRBV5-4 combines with J gene TRBJ2-2; a possible D gene is TRBD2 (5 bases). The TCR was taken from a girl less than two years old in good health and CMV-seronegative. The sequencing input was PBMCs. The CDR3 reads CASSLGGSVVSGELFF. CDR3 bases: TGTGCCAGCAGCTTGGGAGGGTCAGTAGTGTCCGGGGAGCTGTTTTTT.